This T cell receptor (beta chain) was recovered during a study of T-cell reconstitution after alpha-beta-depleted transplantation in children. V was clipped by 9 bases and J by 5 bases, with 13 bases between them. The CDR3 is 13 residues long. CDR1 and CDR2 from the germline V gene are LNHDA and SQIVND (reference sequence). Researchers prepared the TCRbeta library using unique molecular identifiers, the study reports. TCRdb fed the PCR reads into MiXCR, producing one record per CDR3 protein. The sample lists 210,000 or so distinct CDR3 sequences, about a tenth occurring once. The TCR was taken from a human donor who donated a stem cell graft to a child with acute lymphoblastic leukemia. This sample comprised PBMCs from the stem cell graft donor, obtained from the stem cell graft. The V gene is TRBV19, the J gene TRBJ1-4; D is unresolved. CDR3 coding DNA: TGTGCCAGCGAAGGGAGACCAAATGAAAAACTGTTTTTT. Its translation: CASEGRPNEKLFF.